Below are 3 T cell receptor beta chains sequenced from a single sample in a study of tumor-infiltrating lymphocytes in primary liver carcinoma. Total RNA (approximately 500 ng) served as template for TCR beta cDNA synthesis primed by a constant-region primer. Libraries for TCR beta were built through three nested multiplex PCR rounds, which together made up a slightly modified ARM-PCR procedure. TRBV1-TRBV30 forward primers paired with a C-beta reverse primer drove the first two PCR rounds, 10 cycles each. TCRdb reprocessed the multiplex PCR reads with MiXCR, giving one entry per CDR3 protein. The data show tens of thousands of distinct CDR3 sequences, 70% to 85% seen once. From about 20-30 mg of unsorted bulk tissue, DNA and RNA were co-extracted together. Material for sequencing was liver tumor tissue from sampling region 2. Specified subset: tumor region T2, inferior pole. The receptor set was obtained from a man aged 40-55 years with primary liver carcinoma and hepatitis B virus infection.

The V call is TRBV14, the J call TRBJ2-2; possible D gene TRBD2, 5 bases. The CDR3 runs 14 residues. Looked up from germline, CDR1 is SGHDN and CDR2 is FVKESK. Between the trimmed V and J ends, which lost 6 bases and 1 base, there was a span of 9 bases. CDR3 bases: TGTGCCAGCAGGTCGGGATGGAACACCGGGGAGCTGTTTTTT. The encoded protein is CASRSGWNTGELFF.

On this clonotype itself: One end of the junction does not line up with germline, which may come from a read error. Here the CDR3 DNA reads TGCGCCATCAGCCAAGGTGGACAGGGTTCCTACTACGAGCAGTACTTC. Its protein is CAISQGGQGSYYEQYF. V usage is TRBV4-1 and J usage is TRBJ2-7; 8 bases fit TRBD1. This CDR3 is built from 16 residues. Germline loops: CDR1 MGHRA, CDR2 YSYEKL.

This clonotype was picked up many times. The chain combines TRBV28 with TRBJ2-7, with a weak D call TRBD1 (5 bases). V lost 10 bases and J lost 1, with 17 bases in between. The V gene's germline CDR1 is MDHEN and CDR2 SYDVKM. The CDR3 consists of 14 residues. This CDR3 reads CAIQTARTSYEQYF. The CDR3 DNA sequence: TGTGCCATTCAGACAGCCAGAACTTCCTACGAGCAGTACTTC.